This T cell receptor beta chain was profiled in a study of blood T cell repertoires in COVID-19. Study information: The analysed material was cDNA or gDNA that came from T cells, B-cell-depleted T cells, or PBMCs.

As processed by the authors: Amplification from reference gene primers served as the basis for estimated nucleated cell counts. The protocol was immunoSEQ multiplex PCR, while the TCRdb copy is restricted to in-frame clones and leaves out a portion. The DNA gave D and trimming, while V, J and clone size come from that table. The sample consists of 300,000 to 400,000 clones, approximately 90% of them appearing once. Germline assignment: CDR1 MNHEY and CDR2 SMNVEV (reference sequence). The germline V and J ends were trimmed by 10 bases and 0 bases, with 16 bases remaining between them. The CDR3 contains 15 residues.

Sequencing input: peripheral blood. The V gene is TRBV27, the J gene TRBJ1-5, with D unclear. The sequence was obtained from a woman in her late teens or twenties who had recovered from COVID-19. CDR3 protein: CATRKQSNSNQPQHF. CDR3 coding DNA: TGTGCCACCAGAAAACAGTCCAATAGCAATCAGCCCCAGCATTTT.